This TCR beta chain was sequenced in a study of beta chain features in type 1 diabetes. Study-level points and caveats: The study found moderately but significantly shorter TCRB CDR3s in all four CD4+ subsets of Type 1 diabetes patients.

Expressed TCRB transcripts were sequenced because the isolated RNA had all been reverse transcribed beforehand. Profiling relied on immunoSEQ multiplex PCR, and the TCRdb table lists in-frame clones only, not all of them. The table has roughly 700,000 clones, around 15% seen once. V gave up 0 bases and J gave up 4 bases, with 12 bases separating them. This CDR3 contains 15 residues. Germline V gene data show CDR1 as MNHEY and CDR2 as SVGAGI. A single count supports this clone. Its antigen is unknown. The clonotype was recovered from a man aged 18 to 35 with type 1 diabetes. Sequenced sample: naive CD4+ T cells from blood. The chain recombines TRBV6-5 with TRBJ1-2, with D hard to call. The CDR3 sequence is CASSYSFGTAYGYTF. CDR3 nucleotide sequence: TGTGCCAGCAGTTACTCATTTGGCACAGCCTATGGCTACACCTTC.